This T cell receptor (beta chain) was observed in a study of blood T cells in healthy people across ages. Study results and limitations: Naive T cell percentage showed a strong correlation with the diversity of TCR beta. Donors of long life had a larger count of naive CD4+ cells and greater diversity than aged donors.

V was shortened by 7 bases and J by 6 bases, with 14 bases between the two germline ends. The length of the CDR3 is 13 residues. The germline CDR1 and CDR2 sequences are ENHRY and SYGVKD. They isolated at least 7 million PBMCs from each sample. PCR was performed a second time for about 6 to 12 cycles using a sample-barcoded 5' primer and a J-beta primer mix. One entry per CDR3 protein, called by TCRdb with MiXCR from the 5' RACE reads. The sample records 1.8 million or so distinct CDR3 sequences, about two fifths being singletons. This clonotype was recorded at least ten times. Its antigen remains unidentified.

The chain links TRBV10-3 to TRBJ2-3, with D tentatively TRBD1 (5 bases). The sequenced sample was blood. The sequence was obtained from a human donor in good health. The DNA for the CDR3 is TGTGCCATCAAGGGGTCGCGAGCGGATACGCAGTATTTT. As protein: CAIKGSRADTQYF.